In this sample, the clone carrying this T cell receptor (beta chain) turned up a few times. As yet, its antigen is unknown. J lost 5 bases, V lost 1 base, and 7 bases had no gene match. The V gene's germline CDR1 is LNHNV and CDR2 YYDKDF (reference sequence). This CDR3 has 15 amino acids. The sample belongs to a study of T cell responses to AZD1222 COVID-19 vaccine. Overall study findings and caveats: Repertoire sampling occurred only after the peak T cell response. Only a handful of AZD1222 recipients tested seropositive at baseline. Unmutated variant regions are reportedly targeted by nearly half of spike-specific TCRs.

Produced via immunoSEQ multiplex PCR; TCRdb's table is partial and in-frame only. Among around 89,000 clones listed, over 75% were seen once. This clonotype was obtained from an adult in good health. The sequenced sample was peripheral blood, obtained on day 0 of AZD1222 vaccination. The chain is built from TRBV15 and TRBJ2-7, with TRBD2 identical over 8 bases. The CDR3 nucleotides read TGTGCCACCAGCAGAGGACGGGAGGGCCCCAACGAGCAGTACTTC. It translates to CATSRGREGPNEQYF.